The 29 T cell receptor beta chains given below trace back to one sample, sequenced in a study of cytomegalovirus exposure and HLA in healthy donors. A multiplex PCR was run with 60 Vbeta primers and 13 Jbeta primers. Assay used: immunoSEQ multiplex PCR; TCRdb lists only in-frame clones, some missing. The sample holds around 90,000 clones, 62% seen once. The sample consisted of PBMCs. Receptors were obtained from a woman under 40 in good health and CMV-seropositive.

The CDR3: CASSPYYGSTEAFF. CDR3 coding DNA: TGTGCCAGCTCACCTTACTACGGGAGCACTGAAGCTTTCTTT. The rearrangement joins TRBV18 to TRBJ1-1; D is undetermined. CDR1 and CDR2 (germline): KGHSH, LQKENI. The CDR3 sequence is 14 residues long. V shed 3 bases and J shed 4 bases, with 12 bases lying between them.

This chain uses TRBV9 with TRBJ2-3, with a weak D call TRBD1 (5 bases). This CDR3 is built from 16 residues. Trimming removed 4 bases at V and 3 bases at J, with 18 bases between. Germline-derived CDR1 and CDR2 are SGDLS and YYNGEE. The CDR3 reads CASSPRQGRGTDTQYF. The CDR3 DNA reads TGTGCCAGCAGCCCCCGCCAGGGAAGGGGTACAGATACGCAGTATTTT. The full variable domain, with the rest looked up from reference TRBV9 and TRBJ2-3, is DSGVTQTPKHLITATGQRVTLRCSPRSGDLSVYWYQQSLDQGLQFLIQYYNGEERAKGNILERFSAQQFPDLHSELNLSSLELGDSALYFCASSPRQGRGTDTQYFGPGTRLTVL.

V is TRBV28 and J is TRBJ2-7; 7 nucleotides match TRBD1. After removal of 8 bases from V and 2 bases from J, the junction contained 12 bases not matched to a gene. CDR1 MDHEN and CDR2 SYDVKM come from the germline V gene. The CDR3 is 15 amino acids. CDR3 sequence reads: CASSSTTGTAYEQYF. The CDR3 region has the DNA TGTGCCAGCTCGTCTACGACCGGGACAGCCTACGAGCAGTACTTC.

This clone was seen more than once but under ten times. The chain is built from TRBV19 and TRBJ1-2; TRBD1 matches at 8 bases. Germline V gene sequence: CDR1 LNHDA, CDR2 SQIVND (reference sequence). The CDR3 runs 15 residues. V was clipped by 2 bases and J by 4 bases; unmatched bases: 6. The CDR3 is CASSIFGQGGYGYTF. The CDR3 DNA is TGTGCCAGTAGTATATTCGGACAGGGAGGCTATGGCTACACCTTC. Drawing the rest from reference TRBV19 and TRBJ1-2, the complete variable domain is DGGITQSPKYLFRKEGQNVTLSCEQNLNHDAMYWYRQDPGQGLRLIYYSQIVNDFQKGDIAEGYSVSREKKESFPLTVTSAQKNPTAFYLCASSIFGQGGYGYTFGSGTRLTVV.

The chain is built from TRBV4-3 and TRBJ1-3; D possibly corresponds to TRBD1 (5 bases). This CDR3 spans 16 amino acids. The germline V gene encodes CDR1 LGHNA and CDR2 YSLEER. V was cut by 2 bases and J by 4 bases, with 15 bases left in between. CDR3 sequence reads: CASSQLSRGSGNTIYF. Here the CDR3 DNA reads TGCGCCAGCAGCCAATTGTCTCGGGGGTCGGGAAACACCATATATTTT.

The CDR3: CASSPQGDTEAFF. CDR3 nucleotides: TGTGCCAGCTCACCACAAGGGGACACTGAAGCTTTCTTT. This rearrangement joins TRBV18 to TRBJ1-1, with D perhaps matching TRBD1 (5 bases). V gave up 1 base and J gave up 3 bases, with 6 bases separating them. This CDR3 region has 13 residues. Germline CDR1 is KGHSH and CDR2 is LQKENI. The variable domain in full, completed from reference TRBV18 and TRBJ1-1, reads NAGVMQNPRHLVRRRGQEARLRCSPMKGHSHVYWYRQLPEEGLKFMVYLQKENIIDESGMPKERFSAEFPKEGPSILRIQQVVRGDSAAYFCASSPQGDTEAFFGQGTRLTVV.

CDR3 bases: TGTGCCAGCAGTGGGCAGGGGTACGAGCAGTACTTC. Translated, it gives CASSGQGYEQYF. The genes are TRBV2 and TRBJ2-5; tentative D call: TRBD1 (6 bases). The assigned J gene may be wrong: the sequence end matches TRBJ2-7 better. The germline V gene encodes CDR1 SNHLY and CDR2 FYNNEI. The CDR3 loop spans 12 amino acids.

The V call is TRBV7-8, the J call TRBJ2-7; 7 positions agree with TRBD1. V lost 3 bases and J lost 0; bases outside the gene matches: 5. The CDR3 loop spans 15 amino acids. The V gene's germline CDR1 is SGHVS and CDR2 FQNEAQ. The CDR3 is CASSFEGQSSYEQYF. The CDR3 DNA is TGTGCCAGCAGCTTCGAGGGACAGAGCTCCTACGAGCAGTACTTC.

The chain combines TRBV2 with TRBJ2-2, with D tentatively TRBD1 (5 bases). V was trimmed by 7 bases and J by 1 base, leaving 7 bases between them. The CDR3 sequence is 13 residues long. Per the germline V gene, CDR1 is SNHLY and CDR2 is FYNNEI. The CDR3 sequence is CASTDKNTGELFF. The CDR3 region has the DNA TGTGCCAGCACGGACAAGAACACCGGGGAGCTGTTTTTT.

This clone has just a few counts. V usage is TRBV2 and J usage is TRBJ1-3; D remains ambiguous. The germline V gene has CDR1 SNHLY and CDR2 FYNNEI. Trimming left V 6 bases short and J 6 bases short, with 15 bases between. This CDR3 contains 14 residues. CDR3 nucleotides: TGTGCCAGCAGCCGATCGGGGTGGGCAAACACCATATATTTT. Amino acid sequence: CASSRSGWANTIYF.

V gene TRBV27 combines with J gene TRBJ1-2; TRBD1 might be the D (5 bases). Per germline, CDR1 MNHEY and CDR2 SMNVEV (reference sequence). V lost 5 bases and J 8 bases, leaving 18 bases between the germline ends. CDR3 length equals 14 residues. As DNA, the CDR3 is TGTGCCAGCAGTCCCGACACCAAGTGGGGCGGCTACACCTTC. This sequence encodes CASSPDTKWGGYTF.

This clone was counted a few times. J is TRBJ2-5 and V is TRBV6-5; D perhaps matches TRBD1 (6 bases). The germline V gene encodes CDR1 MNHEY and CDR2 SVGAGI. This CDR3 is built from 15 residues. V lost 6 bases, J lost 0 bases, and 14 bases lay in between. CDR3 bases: TGTGCCAGCAGGTCGGGACAAGCGTACCAAGAGACCCAGTACTTC. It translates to CASRSGQAYQETQYF.

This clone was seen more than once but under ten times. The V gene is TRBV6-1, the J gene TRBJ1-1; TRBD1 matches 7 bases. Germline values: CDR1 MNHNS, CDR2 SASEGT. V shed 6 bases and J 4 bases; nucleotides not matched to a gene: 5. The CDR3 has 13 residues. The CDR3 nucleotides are TGTGCCAGCAGACAGGGGCGCGGCACTGAAGCTTTCTTT. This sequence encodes CASRQGRGTEAFF.

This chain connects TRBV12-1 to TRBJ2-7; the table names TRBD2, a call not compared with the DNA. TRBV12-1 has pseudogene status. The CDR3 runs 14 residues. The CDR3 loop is CAGDPRGGVDEQYF. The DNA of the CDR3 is TGTGCCGGAGACCCGCGGGGGGGAGTCGACGAGCAGTACTTC.

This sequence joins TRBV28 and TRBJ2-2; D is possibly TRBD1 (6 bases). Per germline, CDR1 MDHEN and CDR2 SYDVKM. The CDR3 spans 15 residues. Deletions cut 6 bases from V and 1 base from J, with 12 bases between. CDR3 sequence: CASSTDSRNTGELFF. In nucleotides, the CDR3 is TGTGCCAGCAGCACGGACAGCCGGAACACCGGGGAGCTGTTTTTT.

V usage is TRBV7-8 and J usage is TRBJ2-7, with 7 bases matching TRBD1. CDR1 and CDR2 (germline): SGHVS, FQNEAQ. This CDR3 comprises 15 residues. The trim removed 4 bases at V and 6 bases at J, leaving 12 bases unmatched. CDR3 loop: CASSSDRVQSSEQYF. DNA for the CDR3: TGTGCCAGCAGCTCTGACAGGGTTCAGTCTTCCGAGCAGTACTTC. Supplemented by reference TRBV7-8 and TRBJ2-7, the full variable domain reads GAGVSQSPRYKVAKRGQDVALRCDPISGHVSLFWYQQALGQGPEFLTYFQNEAQLDKSGLPSDRFFAERPEGSVSTLKIQRTQQEDSAVYLCASSSDRVQSSEQYFGPGTRLTVT.

This chain's CDR3 is CASSTLGGIDYGYTF. The CDR3 region has the DNA TGTGCCAGTAGTACCCTAGGAGGGATAGACTATGGCTACACCTTC. The J gene is TRBJ1-2, the V gene TRBV19, with D uncertain. Trimming removed 4 bases at V and 3 bases at J, with 15 bases between. The CDR3 is 15 amino acids. CDR1 and CDR2 (germline): LNHDA, SQIVND (reference sequence).

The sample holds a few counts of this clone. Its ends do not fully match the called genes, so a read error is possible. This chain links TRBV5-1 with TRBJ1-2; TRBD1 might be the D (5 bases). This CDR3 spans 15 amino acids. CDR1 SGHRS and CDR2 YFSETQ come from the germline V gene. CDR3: CASSKDGGSNYGYPF. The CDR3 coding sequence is TGCGCCAGCAGCAAGGACGGGGGGTCTAACTATGGCTACCCCTTC.

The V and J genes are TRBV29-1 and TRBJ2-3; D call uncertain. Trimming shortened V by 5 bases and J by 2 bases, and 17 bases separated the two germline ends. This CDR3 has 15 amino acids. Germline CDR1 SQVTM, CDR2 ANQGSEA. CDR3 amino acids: CSVPPRLDYTDTQYF. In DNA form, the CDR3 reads TGCAGCGTTCCTCCCCGTCTAGATTACACAGATACGCAGTATTTT.

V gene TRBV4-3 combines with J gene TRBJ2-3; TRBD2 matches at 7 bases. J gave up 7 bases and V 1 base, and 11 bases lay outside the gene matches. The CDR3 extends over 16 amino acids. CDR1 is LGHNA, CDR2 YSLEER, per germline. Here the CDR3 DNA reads TGCGCCAGCAGCCAAGTAAGGGCAGCGGGGTTAAATACGCAGTATTTT. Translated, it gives CASSQVRAAGLNTQYF.

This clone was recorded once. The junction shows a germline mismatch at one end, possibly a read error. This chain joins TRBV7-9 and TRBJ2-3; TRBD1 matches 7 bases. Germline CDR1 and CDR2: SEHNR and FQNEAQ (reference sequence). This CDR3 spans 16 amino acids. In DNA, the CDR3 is TGTTCCAGCAGCTTAGTAGGGGGCCCGAGGGGAGATACGCAGTATTTT. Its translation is CSSSLVGGPRGDTQYF.

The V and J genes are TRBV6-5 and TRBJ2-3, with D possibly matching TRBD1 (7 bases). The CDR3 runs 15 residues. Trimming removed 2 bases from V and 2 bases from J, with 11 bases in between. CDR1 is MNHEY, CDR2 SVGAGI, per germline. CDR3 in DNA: TGTGCCAGCAGTTACGGAGGGGGCTCCACAGATACGCAGTATTTT. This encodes CASSYGGGSTDTQYF.

CDR3 sequence (DNA): TGTGCCAGCATTAGACAGGGGGTAGGTGCTTTCTTT. This encodes CASIRQGVGAFF. The chain recombines TRBV6-6 with TRBJ1-1; 9 nucleotides agree with TRBD1. The CDR3 totals 12 residues. Germline CDR1 reads MNHNY; CDR2 reads SVGAGI (reference sequence). The V segment lost 7 bases and the J segment 11 bases; nucleotides outside the gene matches: 8.

CDR3 DNA: TGCGCCAGCAGCTTTTACCCCACGGCGGACACCGGGGAGCTGTTTTTT. Translating gives CASSFYPTADTGELFF. V and J are TRBV5-1 and TRBJ2-2; D call uncertain. The CDR3 loop spans 16 amino acids. Germline V gives CDR1 SGHRS, CDR2 YFSETQ. V shed 2 bases and J shed 3 bases, with 14 bases lying between them.

CDR3 protein: CASSRAGLNTGELFF. DNA of the CDR3: TGTGCCAGCTCCAGGGCGGGACTTAACACCGGGGAGCTGTTTTTT. This chain joins TRBV25-1 and TRBJ2-2, with a weak D call TRBD2 (6 bases). Looked up from germline, CDR1 is MGHDK and CDR2 is SYGVNS. The CDR3 totals 15 residues. With 8 bases removed from V and 2 bases from J, the gap between germline ends came to 15 bases.

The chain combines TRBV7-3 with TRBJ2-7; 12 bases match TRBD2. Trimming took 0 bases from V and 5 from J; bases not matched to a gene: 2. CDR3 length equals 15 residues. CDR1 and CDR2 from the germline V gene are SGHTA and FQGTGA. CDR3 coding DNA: TGTGCCAGCAGCTTAACGACTAGCGGGGGCCACGAGCAGTACTTC. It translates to CASSLTTSGGHEQYF.

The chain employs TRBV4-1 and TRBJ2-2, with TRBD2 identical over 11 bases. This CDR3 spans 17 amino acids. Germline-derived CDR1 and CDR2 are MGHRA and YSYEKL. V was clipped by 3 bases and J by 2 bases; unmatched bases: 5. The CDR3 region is CASSQATSGINTGELFF. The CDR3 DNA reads TGCGCCAGCAGCCAGGCGACTAGCGGGATTAACACCGGGGAGCTGTTTTTT.

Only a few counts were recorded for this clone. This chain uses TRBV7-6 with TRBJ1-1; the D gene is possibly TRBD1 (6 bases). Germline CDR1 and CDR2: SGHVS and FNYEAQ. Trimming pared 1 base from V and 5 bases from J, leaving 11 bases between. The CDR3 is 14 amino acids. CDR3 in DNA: TGTGCCAGCAGCTTAGGGTCAGGGGTGACTGAAGCTTTCTTT. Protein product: CASSLGSGVTEAFF.

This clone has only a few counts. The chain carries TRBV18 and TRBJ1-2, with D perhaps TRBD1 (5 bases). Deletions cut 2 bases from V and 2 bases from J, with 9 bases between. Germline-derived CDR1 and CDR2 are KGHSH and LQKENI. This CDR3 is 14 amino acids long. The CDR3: CASSPIQENYGYTF. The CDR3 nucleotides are TGTGCCAGCTCACCAATACAGGAGAACTATGGCTACACCTTC.